One and the same sample provided the 13 T cell receptor beta chains below, sequenced in a study of metastatic and nonmetastatic thyroid tumors. Via MiXCR, TCRdb re-called the PCR reads. In the table there are over 15,000 clones, roughly 33% of which are singletons. There were no patients who had received any treatment before thyroid surgery. Input material: adjacent normal tissue. All receptors come from a female donor with papillary thyroid cancer or a benign thyroid nodule (not recorded which). Some clones in this sample may be carry-over from other donors' samples.

V gene TRBV6-2 or TRBV6-3 combines with J gene TRBJ2-2; 13 bases match TRBD2. The CDR3 loop spans 16 amino acids. Germline values: CDR1 MNHEY, CDR2 SVGEGT. The V gene end was trimmed by 8 bases and the J gene end by 8 bases; junction bases not matched to a gene: 11. CDR3 residues: CASRSLAGGPIGELFF. DNA for the CDR3: TGTGCCAGCCGTTCACTAGCGGGGGGGCCGATTGGGGAGCTGTTTTTT.

J is TRBJ1-6 and V is TRBV18, with TRBD1 identical over 10 bases. Germline V gives CDR1 KGHSH, CDR2 LQKENI. The length of the CDR3 is 15 residues. Trimming took 6 bases from V and 6 from J; bases not matched to a gene: 5. Written as DNA, the CDR3 is TGTGCCAGCTCGGAGACAGGGGGCAGTAATTCACCCCTCCACTTT. Its protein product is CASSETGGSNSPLHF.

In its sample, this clone was seen a few times. Here the CDR3 DNA reads TGTGCCAGCATGAGGAGGAGCGGGAGGCCGGAGGCGGAGCAGTACTTC. It codes for CASMRRSGRPEAEQYF. The chain joins TRBV6-1 to TRBJ2-7, with 9 bases identical to TRBD2. This CDR3 comprises 16 residues. The V segment lost 7 bases and the J segment 7 bases; nucleotides outside the gene matches: 17. Per the germline V gene, CDR1 is MNHNS and CDR2 is SASEGT.

This clone counts as medium-sized. The sample holds other DNA sequences that translate to the same CDR3. The V gene is TRBV28, the J gene TRBJ1-5, with D perhaps matching TRBD1 (5 bases). V was pared by 7 bases and J by 4 bases, with 14 bases between. Germline assignment: CDR1 MDHEN and CDR2 SYDVKM. The CDR3 is 14 residues long. Written as DNA, the CDR3 is TGTGCCAGCACACGGGGCGATTGGAATCAGCCCCAGCATTTT. This sequence encodes CASTRGDWNQPQHF.

CDR3 nucleotides: TGTGCCAGCAGGTGGACAGCTGAAGGAAACACCATATATTTT. Encoded protein: CASRWTAEGNTIYF. This chain joins TRBV2 and TRBJ1-3; perhaps TRBD1 as D (6 bases). Trimming took 6 bases from V and 4 from J, leaving 13 bases between them. CDR1 and CDR2 from the germline V gene are SNHLY and FYNNEI. CDR3 length equals 14 residues.

By frequency in the sample, this clone is medium-sized. The chain combines TRBV30 with TRBJ1-3; possibly TRBD1 for D (6 bases). Trimming took 3 bases from V and 4 from J, leaving 10 bases between them. The length of the CDR3 is 13 residues. From germline, CDR1 is GTSNPN and CDR2 SVGIG (reference sequence). The CDR3 region is CAWSTGWGNTIYF. CDR3 DNA: TGTGCCTGGAGCACAGGGTGGGGAAACACCATATATTTT.

Only a few counts were recorded for this clone. This chain uses TRBV6-5 with TRBJ2-7; the D is unclear. Germline V gene data show CDR1 as MNHEY and CDR2 as SVGAGI. The V gene lost 2 bases and the J gene lost 2 bases, with 13 bases spanning the gap. The CDR3 is 15 amino acids. The CDR3: CASSYSAAYTYEQYF. The CDR3 nucleotides read TGTGCCAGCAGTTACAGTGCAGCCTATACCTACGAGCAGTACTTC.

Judged by abundance, this clone is medium-sized. The V and J genes are TRBV6-1 and TRBJ1-2; the D is unclear. V was shortened by 4 bases and J by 1 base, with 10 bases between the two germline ends. Germline V gives CDR1 MNHNS, CDR2 SASEGT. The length of the CDR3 is 14 residues. CDR3 nucleotides: TGTGCCAGCAGTGTCCAGCGGGGTAACTATGGCTACACCTTC. It is translated as CASSVQRGNYGYTF.

This chain uses TRBV7-3 with TRBJ2-7; D gene uncertain. The CDR3 loop spans 11 amino acids. Germline-derived CDR1 and CDR2 are SGHTA and FQGTGA. V dropped 5 bases and J dropped 2 bases, with 4 bases sitting between them. This CDR3 is CASSPPYEQYF. The CDR3, as DNA: TGTGCCAGCAGCCCTCCCTACGAGCAGTACTTC.

This chain joins TRBV4-2 and TRBJ2-5; 12 bases line up with TRBD2. The CDR3 is 18 residues long. Germline CDR1 reads LGHNA; CDR2 reads YNFKEQ. With V trimmed by 0 bases and J by 3 bases, 8 bases remained unmatched. The CDR3 sequence is CASSQDTRTSGVEETQYF. DNA of the CDR3: TGTGCCAGCAGCCAAGATACCCGGACTAGCGGGGTGGAAGAGACCCAGTACTTC.

A few counts support this clone. This rearrangement joins TRBV19 to TRBJ2-1, with no clear D. Trimming removed 3 bases at V and 13 bases at J, with 13 bases between. There are 12 residues in the CDR3. Germline CDR1 and CDR2: LNHDA and SQIVND (reference sequence). CDR3 in amino acids: CASSMVWESQFF. The CDR3 DNA sequence: TGTGCCAGTAGTATGGTATGGGAAAGCCAGTTCTTC.

This clone was counted only a few times. This sample includes further DNA sequences coding for the same CDR3. The chain recombines TRBV5-4 with TRBJ1-1; D uncertain. This CDR3 contains 14 residues. Germline values: CDR1 SGHNT, CDR2 YYREEE (reference sequence). V lost 4 bases, J lost 5 bases, and 15 bases lay in between. The CDR3 bases are TGTGCCAGCAGCCCTGACCCCGGTAGGACTGAAGCTTTCTTT. It encodes CASSPDPGRTEAFF.

This clone was seen a handful of times. The rearrangement uses TRBV2 and TRBJ2-2, with D perhaps TRBD1 (5 bases). Germline V gene data show CDR1 as SNHLY and CDR2 as FYNNEI. Deletions cut 3 bases from V and 6 bases from J, with 17 bases between. This CDR3 region has 16 residues. The CDR3: CASSDGASRAAGELFF. CDR3 coding DNA: TGTGCCAGCAGTGACGGAGCAAGCAGGGCGGCCGGGGAGCTGTTTTTT.